This record looks at one T cell receptor beta chain sequence and its context. This sample was taken from a study of shared T cell receptors in the human thymus. V lost 1 base and J 3 bases, leaving 19 bases between the germline ends. The CDR3 consists of 17 residues. CDR1 is SGHDT, CDR2 YYEEEE, per germline. Assay used: immunoSEQ multiplex PCR; TCRdb lists only in-frame clones, some missing. Of 700,000 or so clones listed, approximately 83% are singletons. These records were also assigned to another study, of human thymus T cells. In that study: Repertoires sampled from thymus and blood appeared biased in V and J gene usage. Unrelated individuals reportedly shared highly overlapping thymic TCR repertoires.

Sequenced sample: thymocytes. V usage is TRBV5-6 and J usage is TRBJ1-2; a weak D match, TRBD1 (6 bases). This receptor was obtained from a girl under three years old with a congenital heart defect. CDR3 residues: CASSLNHGTPDDYGYTF. In DNA, the CDR3 is TGTGCCAGCAGCTTGAACCACGGGACACCGGATGACTATGGCTACACCTTC.